The 4 T cell receptor beta chains below come from one sample, sequenced in a study of T cell repertoires in cytomegalovirus infection. TCRdb passed the reads through MiXCR, listing each CDR3 protein once. This repertoire shows about 920,000 distinct CDR3 sequences, 30% to 40% found once; its top ten account for more than 13%. Antigens of these TCRs are unknown. Sequenced material: cultured CD8+ T cells from PBMCs, taken from culture after CMV antigen stimulation. All receptors come from a human donor in good health (CMV status not recorded). Some clones in this sample may be carry-over from other donors' samples.

The CDR3 is CASSLGLLAFF. The CDR3 DNA sequence: TGTGCCAGCAGTTTAGGCCTACTAGCTTTCTTT. V usage is TRBV28 and J usage is TRBJ1-1; D gene unclear. Trimming shortened V by 2 bases and J by 10 bases, and 8 bases separated the two germline ends. Germline V gene sequence: CDR1 MDHEN, CDR2 SYDVKM. The CDR3 sequence is 11 residues long.

This clonotype was picked up one time. J is TRBJ1-2 and V is TRBV6-2 or TRBV6-3; D gene unclear. V shed 1 base and J shed 3 bases, with 12 bases lying between them. The germline V gene encodes CDR1 MNHEY and CDR2 SVGEGT. This CDR3 contains 15 residues. In DNA, the CDR3 is TGTGCCAGCAGTTACTTCCCATCCCTGGACTATGGCTACACCTTC. This encodes CASSYFPSLDYGYTF.

In its sample, this clonotype was seen many times. The junction does not match germline at one end; this may be a read error. The rearrangement joins TRBV5-1 to TRBJ2-7; D uncertain. This CDR3 has 13 amino acids. The germline gives CDR1 SGHRS, CDR2 YFSETQ. CDR3 in DNA: TGTGCCAGCAGCTTAGCTTCCACCTACGAGCAGTACTTC. This encodes CASSLASTYEQYF.

This clonotype was seen a handful of times. This chain joins TRBV7-9 and TRBJ1-2; 11 nucleotides match TRBD1. Germline CDR1 is SEHNR and CDR2 is FQNEAQ (reference sequence). The CDR3 is 16 amino acids. Unmatched junction bases numbered 5, after V lost 4 bases and J lost 1 base. The DNA for the CDR3 is TGTGCCAGCAGCTCTTCCGGGACAGGGGGTAACTATGGCTACACCTTC. It codes for CASSSSGTGGNYGYTF.